This passage covers 32 T cell receptor beta chains from one sample sequenced in a study of blood T cell repertoires in COVID-19. The repertoire was sequenced with immunoSEQ multiplex PCR; TCRdb's copy has only in-frame clones and lacks some. The table shows about 75,000 clones, with less than 85% occurring only once. The sequencing sample was made of peripheral blood. The receptors come from an elderly woman with active or convalescent COVID-19.

CDR3 in DNA: TGTGCCAGCAGCTCACAGGGGTACAATGAGCAGTTCTTC. It codes for CASSSQGYNEQFF. This sequence joins TRBV12-3 or TRBV12-4 and TRBJ2-1; TRBD1 aligns across 7 bases. With 6 bases clipped from V and 4 bases from J, the junction kept 3 bases outside the gene matches. There are 13 residues in the CDR3.

This rearrangement joins TRBV29-1 to TRBJ2-1; TRBD1 agrees at 12 bases. Losses at the gene ends were 4 bases for V and 3 bases for J; bases not matched to a gene: 10. The germline V gene encodes CDR1 SQVTM and CDR2 ANQGSEA. This CDR3 region has 17 residues. CDR3 sequence: CSVGPGTGGGNYNEQFF. The CDR3, as DNA: TGCAGCGTTGGTCCCGGGACAGGGGGCGGGAACTACAATGAGCAGTTCTTC.

Written as DNA, the CDR3 is TGCGCCAGCAGCCACGAGTACAGGGCCGCAGCTGGGGCCAACGTCCTGACTTTC. Protein: CASSHEYRAAAGANVLTF. The chain has TRBV4-1 and TRBJ2-6; the D gene is possibly TRBD1 (6 bases). Looked up from germline, CDR1 is MGHRA and CDR2 is YSYEKL. V was trimmed by 3 bases and J by 2 bases, leaving 17 bases between them. CDR3 length: 18 residues.

The chain combines TRBV2 with TRBJ2-3, with 14 nucleotides matching TRBD2. Unmatched junction bases numbered 9, after V lost 3 bases and J lost 1 base. This CDR3 has 19 amino acids. Germline V lookup: CDR1 SNHLY, CDR2 FYNNEI. The CDR3 loop reads CASSDSTSGRAGGTDTQYF. The DNA for the CDR3 is TGTGCCAGCAGTGACTCGACTAGCGGGAGGGCGGGTGGCACAGATACGCAGTATTTT.

The chain has TRBV3-1 (or the pseudogene TRBV3-2) and TRBJ2-7, with TRBD1 matching 9 bases. V shed 4 bases, J shed 0 bases, and the junction held 7 bases outside the gene matches. Germline CDR1 LGHDT, CDR2 YNNKEL (reference sequence). This CDR3 contains 16 residues. The CDR3 reads CASSPLPGQGSYEQYF. The CDR3 nucleotides read TGTGCCAGCAGCCCCCTACCGGGACAGGGCTCCTACGAGCAGTACTTC.

This clone was seen more than once but under ten times. The chain joins TRBV3-1 (or the pseudogene TRBV3-2) to TRBJ2-1; 9 nucleotides match TRBD2. Unmatched junction bases numbered 14, after V lost 2 bases and J lost 9 bases. Germline V CDR1 and CDR2: LGHDT, YNNKEL (reference sequence). CDR3 length equals 17 residues. CDR3: CASSQPFGGSGRVEQFF. The CDR3 DNA follows: TGTGCCAGCAGCCAACCCTTCGGGGGTAGCGGGAGAGTTGAGCAGTTCTTC.

The genes are TRBV29-1 and TRBJ1-1; 8 nucleotides agree with TRBD1. The ends lost 6 bases at V and 1 base at J; junction bases unmatched: 7. Germline CDR1 and CDR2: SQVTM and ANQGSEA. The length of the CDR3 is 14 residues. CDR3 region: CSVTRDRGNTEAFF. In DNA, the CDR3 is TGCAGCGTCACGAGAGACAGGGGGAACACTGAAGCTTTCTTT.

Notes on this clone: This same CDR3 is encoded by further DNA sequences in the sample. The V and J genes are TRBV20-1 and TRBJ2-7, with 12 bases matching TRBD2. The CDR3 has 14 amino acids. In germline, CDR1 is DFQATT, CDR2 SNEGSKA (reference sequence). The trim removed 3 bases at V and 7 bases at J, leaving 7 bases unmatched. This chain's CDR3 is CSASSLAGGREQYF. CDR3 sequence (DNA): TGCAGTGCTAGTTCTCTAGCGGGGGGGAGGGAGCAGTACTTC.

V and J are TRBV7-9 and TRBJ1-3; 8 positions agree with TRBD1. J gave up 0 bases and V 5 bases, and 12 bases lay outside the gene matches. Looked up from germline, CDR1 is SEHNR and CDR2 is FQNEAQ (reference sequence). This CDR3 spans 18 amino acids. The CDR3 bases are TGTGCCAGCAGCCATTCTCCAGGACAGGGCGTCTCTGGAAACACCATATATTTT. Translation: CASSHSPGQGVSGNTIYF.

This rearrangement joins TRBV7-2 to TRBJ1-5; TRBD1 aligns across 7 bases. Looked up from germline, CDR1 is SGHTA and CDR2 is FQGNSA. The CDR3 totals 15 residues. The J segment lost 11 bases and the V segment lost 4 bases, leaving 14 bases of the junction unmatched. The CDR3 DNA reads TGTGCCAGCAGCTCCAGCGCACGGGGCAGGGGGACCCAGCATTTT. It is translated as CASSSSARGRGTQHF.

The chain recombines TRBV7-2 with TRBJ1-3; 9 bases are a match to TRBD1. Germline-derived CDR1 and CDR2 are SGHTA and FQGNSA. The CDR3 length is 19 residues. J was trimmed by 4 bases and V by 1 base; bases with no gene match: 14. The CDR3 here is CASSLELWTGELWGNTIYF. The CDR3 region has the DNA TGTGCCAGCAGCTTAGAGTTGTGGACAGGGGAGTTGTGGGGAAACACCATATATTTT.

To note about this clone: At one boundary the junction diverges from the germline segment, which might be a read error. The gene calls are TRBV19 and TRBJ2-2; the match to TRBD2 covers 12 bases. The CDR3 length is 19 residues. The germline V gene encodes CDR1 LNHDA and CDR2 SQIVND (reference sequence). The CDR3 nucleotides read TGTGCCAGTAGCATAGGACTAGCGGGAATAGGGACGGAGGCCGGGGAGCTGTTTTTT. Its translation is CASSIGLAGIGTEAGELFF.

In this sample, this clone turned up a few times. The chain links TRBV5-6 to TRBJ1-3; 7 bases line up with TRBD1. The CDR3 totals 15 residues. V was clipped by 3 bases and J by 7 bases; unmatched bases: 10. The germline gives CDR1 SGHDT, CDR2 YYEEEE. DNA for the CDR3: TGTGCCAGCAGCTACGGGACAGATTTCGTTAACACCATATATTTT. Amino acids: CASSYGTDFVNTIYF.

The CDR3: CAISKGVMNTEAFF. CDR3 DNA sequence: TGTGCCATCAGCAAAGGGGTAATGAACACTGAAGCTTTCTTT. The chain has TRBV10-3 and TRBJ1-1, with D tentatively TRBD1 (5 bases). Trimming stripped 6 bases from V and 0 bases from J, with 11 bases between. This CDR3 has 14 amino acids. Germline V lookup: CDR1 ENHRY, CDR2 SYGVKD.

This chain links TRBV12-5 with TRBJ2-5; TRBD2 aligns across 10 bases. Germline V lookup: CDR1 LGHNT, CDR2 FRNRAP. Trimming at V came to 6 bases and at J to 4 bases, leaving 14 bases not matched to a gene. The CDR3 contains 17 residues. DNA of the CDR3: TGTGCTAGTGGCACTTCTTTAGCGGGAGGCCCCGGAGAGACCCAGTACTTC. This gives the protein CASGTSLAGGPGETQYF.

This clone was seen just once. J is TRBJ2-7 and V is TRBV4-1; 12 positions agree with TRBD2. With 1 base clipped from V and 6 bases from J, the junction kept 4 bases outside the gene matches. The CDR3 consists of 15 residues. Per germline, CDR1 MGHRA and CDR2 YSYEKL. The CDR3 sequence: CASSQAPGLAGEQYF. CDR3 bases: TGCGCCAGCAGCCAAGCGCCGGGACTAGCGGGCGAGCAGTACTTC.

This rearrangement joins TRBV19 to TRBJ1-4; D might be TRBD1 (5 bases). The germline CDR1 and CDR2 sequences are LNHDA and SQIVND (reference sequence). V shed 6 bases and J shed 7 bases, with 12 bases lying between them. This CDR3 is built from 13 residues. The CDR3 loop reads CASRQDFREKLFF. In DNA form, the CDR3 reads TGTGCCAGTAGACAGGATTTCCGTGAAAAACTGTTTTTT. The variable domain in full, completed from reference TRBV19 and TRBJ1-4, reads DGGITQSPKYLFRKEGQNVTLSCEQNLNHDAMYWYRQDPGQGLRLIYYSQIVNDFQKGDIAEGYSVSREKKESFPLTVTSAQKNPTAFYLCASRQDFREKLFFGSGTQLSVL.

The rearrangement uses TRBV28 and TRBJ2-2; D is possibly TRBD2 (7 bases). Looked up from germline, CDR1 is MDHEN and CDR2 is SYDVKM. The CDR3 is 15 residues long. V dropped 7 bases and J dropped 5 bases, with 17 bases sitting between them. The CDR3 sequence: CASTPRRGQTGELFF. CDR3 bases: TGTGCCAGCACCCCCAGGCGGGGGCAGACCGGGGAGCTGTTTTTT.

The chain couples TRBV9 to TRBJ2-5; 10 bases are a match to TRBD2. CDR3 length: 16 residues. From germline, CDR1 is SGDLS and CDR2 YYNGEE. After removal of 4 bases from V and 3 bases from J, the junction contained 9 bases not matched to a gene. For the CDR3, the DNA is TGTGCCAGCAGCCCTAGCCCGCTAGCGGGGGAAGAGACCCAGTACTTC. It yields the protein CASSPSPLAGEETQYF.

The V gene is TRBV5-1, the J gene TRBJ1-1; 8 bases map to TRBD1. V lost 4 bases, J lost 0 bases, and 2 bases stayed unmatched. This CDR3 contains 14 residues. Germline V gene sequence: CDR1 SGHRS, CDR2 YFSETQ. The CDR3 DNA sequence: TGCGCCAGCAGCGTGACAGGGGTGAACACTGAAGCTTTCTTT. Translation: CASSVTGVNTEAFF.

The chain uses TRBV6-4 and TRBJ2-3; the D is unclear. Germline CDR1 MRHNA, CDR2 SNTAGT. The V end lost 5 bases, the J end lost 6 bases, and 12 bases lay between the germline ends. This CDR3 contains 13 residues. For the CDR3, the DNA is TGTGCCAGCAGTAAAAGACTCGAGGATACGCAGTATTTT. Its translation: CASSKRLEDTQYF.

The chain links TRBV27 to TRBJ1-6; 9 nucleotides match TRBD1. CDR1 and CDR2 from the germline V gene are MNHEY and SMNVEV (reference sequence). The CDR3 extends over 17 amino acids. J lost 7 bases, V lost 2 bases, and 9 bases had no gene match. CDR3 coding DNA: TGTGCCAGCAGTTTAAAGGGGACAGGGATTTGGAATTCACCCCTCCACTTT. The encoded protein is CASSLKGTGIWNSPLHF.

V gene TRBV18 combines with J gene TRBJ2-2; possible D gene TRBD2, 5 bases. CDR3 length: 14 residues. The V end lost 3 bases, the J end lost 1 base, and 6 bases lay between the germline ends. Germline V lookup: CDR1 KGHSH, CDR2 LQKENI. The CDR3 DNA is TGTGCCAGCTCACCGGACTTGAACACCGGGGAGCTGTTTTTT. This encodes CASSPDLNTGELFF.

The V call is TRBV7-9, the J call TRBJ1-1; no definite D call. Per the germline V gene, CDR1 is SEHNR and CDR2 is FQNEAQ (reference sequence). V dropped 6 bases and J dropped 5 bases, with 19 bases sitting between them. The CDR3 is 15 amino acids. The CDR3 sequence is CASSQALGVGTEAFF. CDR3 sequence (DNA): TGTGCCAGCAGTCAGGCACTCGGGGTGGGGACTGAAGCTTTCTTT.

V gene TRBV5-1 combines with J gene TRBJ2-3; the match to TRBD2 covers 8 bases. Germline lookup yields CDR1 SGHRS and CDR2 YFSETQ. Trimming cost V 0 bases and J 3 bases; bases outside gene matches: 24. The CDR3 consists of 22 residues. CDR3 amino acids: CASSLADPLAHGAGGRTDTQYF. The CDR3 nucleotides read TGCGCCAGCAGCTTGGCAGATCCTCTAGCACATGGGGCGGGAGGTCGAACAGATACGCAGTATTTT.

CDR3 in amino acids: CASSFSGRTDTQYF. The CDR3 DNA follows: TGTGCCAGCAGCTTCAGCGGGAGAACAGATACGCAGTATTTT. This sequence joins TRBV11-3 and TRBJ2-3; the match to TRBD2 covers 8 bases. From germline, CDR1 is SGHNT and CDR2 YENEEA. V gave up 3 bases and J gave up 3 bases; unmatched junction bases: 2. This CDR3 has 14 amino acids.

CDR3 in DNA: TGTGCCAGCAGCCAACTCAAACAGGGGAAAAACACTGAAGCTTTCTTT. This sequence encodes CASSQLKQGKNTEAFF. The gene calls are TRBV5-6 and TRBJ1-1, with 7 bases identical to TRBD1. The CDR3 runs to 16 residues. CDR1 and CDR2 from the germline V gene are SGHDT and YYEEEE. Unmatched junction bases numbered 11, after V lost 4 bases and J lost 2 bases.

This chain links TRBV7-9 with TRBJ2-2, with 10 bases fitting TRBD1. Germline V gives CDR1 SEHNR, CDR2 FQNEAQ (reference sequence). This CDR3 region has 16 residues. V dropped 5 bases and J dropped 7; count of bases not matched to a gene: 10. The CDR3 sequence is CASSRTGGPLDGELFF. The CDR3 DNA follows: TGTGCCAGCAGCCGGACAGGGGGACCATTGGACGGGGAGCTGTTTTTT.

This clone turned up a few times. The chain joins TRBV5-1 to TRBJ1-2; D gene unclear. This CDR3 has 12 amino acids. Trimming left V 4 bases short and J 4 bases short, with 8 bases between. Germline CDR1 SGHRS, CDR2 YFSETQ. In nucleotides, the CDR3 is TGCGCCAGCAGCCTAAACCTCTATGGCTACACCTTC. Amino acid sequence: CASSLNLYGYTF.

The rearrangement joins TRBV27 to TRBJ1-2; D is unclear. Deletions cut 5 bases from V and 4 bases from J, with 8 bases between. The CDR3 is 12 amino acids. The germline V gene encodes CDR1 MNHEY and CDR2 SMNVEV (reference sequence). The CDR3 region is CASSASGYGYTF. CDR3 nucleotide sequence: TGTGCCAGCAGTGCCAGCGGCTATGGCTACACCTTC.

This clone has a single count. The V and J genes are TRBV19 and TRBJ2-2; 7 bases line up with TRBD1. With 4 bases clipped from V and 5 bases from J, the junction kept 16 bases outside the gene matches. The CDR3 consists of 18 residues. CDR1 is LNHDA, CDR2 SQIVND, per germline (reference sequence). Here the CDR3 reads CASSRRNWDSGWTGELFF. The DNA for the CDR3 is TGTGCCAGTAGTAGGAGGAATTGGGACAGCGGATGGACCGGGGAGCTGTTTTTT.

V is TRBV11-3 and J is TRBJ2-1, with D perhaps TRBD2 (5 bases). CDR3 length equals 17 residues. Germline lookup yields CDR1 SGHNT and CDR2 YENEEA. Trimming cost V 1 base and J 5 bases, with 18 bases left between them. Written as DNA, the CDR3 is TGTGCCAGCAGCTTAGGGCCCGAGGGCCCGGCTAACAATGAGCAGTTCTTC. Its translation: CASSLGPEGPANNEQFF.